This is a list of T cell receptor beta chains from one sample in a study of early T cells in non-severe SARS-CoV-2 infection. TCRdb re-derived calls from the 5' RACE reads in MiXCR, one entry per CDR3 protein. The sample carries 80,000 to 100,000 distinct CDR3 sequences, more than 9.5% recorded once. Material: whole blood, obtained at baseline. These TCRs come from an adult who was a healthcare worker with PCR-confirmed SARS-CoV-2 infection or an uninfected control (not recorded which). Each CDR3 is given with its conserved first and last residue. The D gene is left open where the match is weak. The size of a clone is reported for some rows only, either as once, few or many, or as a class for expanded clones.

cdr3_nt cdr3_aa v_call d_call clone_size j_call
TGCAGCGTTTCGGCTGCAACTAATGAAAAACTGTTTTTT CSVSAATNEKLFF TRBV29-1 - many TRBJ1-4
TGTGCCAGCAGCAAGGGACTAGCGTTCTACGAGCAGTACTTC CASSKGLAFYEQYF TRBV3-1 TRBD2 many TRBJ2-7
TGCGCCAGCAGTGTTAACGACCATGGGCCCCAGCATTTT CASSVNDHGPQHF TRBV10-1 - few TRBJ1-5
TGCAGTGTTCCGTCCTTCATCAATCAGCCCCAGCATTTT CSVPSFINQPQHF TRBV20-1 - few TRBJ1-5
TGTGCCAGCAGTTACTCGATTGGATGGCAGGGTGGGAACACTGAAGCTTTCTTT CASSYSIGWQGGNTEAFF TRBV6-2/TRBV6-3 - many TRBJ1-1
TGTGCCAGCAGCGTCATAAACAGGGGACCTTTCGACGAGCAGTACTTC CASSVINRGPFDEQYF TRBV7-9 TRBD1 - TRBJ2-7
TGTGCCACCAGTCGTGGACAGGGGACAGATACGCAGTATTTT CATSRGQGTDTQYF TRBV24-1 TRBD1 - TRBJ2-3
TGCGCCAGCAGCCTAGGACACATGACTAGCGGGATCAACGAGCAGTACTTC CASSLGHMTSGINEQYF TRBV5-1 TRBD2 - TRBJ2-7
TGTGCCACCAGCAGAGATGGATCACCCCTCCACTTT CATSRDGSPLHF TRBV15 - many TRBJ1-6
TGCGCCAGCAGCTTGGAGGGACTAGCGGGACGAGAGCAGTACTTC CASSLEGLAGREQYF TRBV5-1 TRBD2 few TRBJ2-7
TGTGCCAGCAGTGGTAGCGGGGGGGCCAATGAGCAGTTCTTC CASSGSGGANEQFF TRBV25-1 TRBD2 - TRBJ2-1
TGTGCCAGCAGTAAAACAGGGGACACTGAAGCTTTCTTT CASSKTGDTEAFF TRBV28 TRBD1 - TRBJ1-1
TGTGCCAGCAGCTTATTCTCCTCAAGCACAGATACGCAGTATTTT CASSLFSSSTDTQYF TRBV7-9 - - TRBJ2-3
TGTGCCAGTAGGCTTAACCCGGGACAGGCTAGCGGGGAGCTGTTTTTT CASRLNPGQASGELFF TRBV19 TRBD1 many TRBJ2-2
TGTGCCAGCAGCTTGGCAACAGGGGCCAACGTCCTGACTTTC CASSLATGANVLTF TRBV7-2 - few TRBJ2-6
TGTGCCAGCAGCTTCCCGGACGGGGGGATCACAGATACGCAGTATTTT CASSFPDGGITDTQYF TRBV11-2 TRBD2 many TRBJ2-3
TGCAGTGCCCGCCAGGGTAGCTCCTATAATTCACCCCTCCACTTT CSARQGSSYNSPLHF TRBV20-1 - many TRBJ1-6
TGTGCCAGCAGCCTTAGAGGCGTTAGTGCAGATACGCAGTATTTT CASSLRGVSADTQYF TRBV7-2 - - TRBJ2-3
TGCAGTGCTAGCAGCCAAGAGACCCAGTACTTC CSASSQETQYF TRBV20-1 - few TRBJ2-5
TGTGCCAGCAGTTCCGGACTAGCGCCTAGCACAGATACGCAGTATTTT CASSSGLAPSTDTQYF TRBV27 TRBD2 - TRBJ2-3
TGCGCCAGCAGCTTGGACACTTATCAGCCCCAGCATTTT CASSLDTYQPQHF TRBV5-1 - few TRBJ1-5
TGCGCCAGCAGTGATCGTGGGAGACCCAGCACAGATACGCAGTATTTT CASSDRGRPSTDTQYF TRBV10-2 - few TRBJ2-3
TGTGCCAGCAGCCTTCGGACAGTTGGGATGAACACTGAAGCTTTCTTT CASSLRTVGMNTEAFF TRBV4-2 - few TRBJ1-1
TGTGCCAGCAGCAATCCTTCGACTAGCGGGAGTGGCTACAATGAGCAGTTCTTC CASSNPSTSGSGYNEQFF TRBV7-2 TRBD2 few TRBJ2-1
TGCGCCAGCAGTGAGTCGTCACTTCGGAAGGCTGAAGCTTTCTTT CASSESSLRKAEAFF TRBV10-1 - few TRBJ1-1
TGTGCCAGCAGCCAAGAATTAGGAGGGGATACGCAGTATTTT CASSQELGGDTQYF TRBV3-1 - - TRBJ2-3
TGTGCCGGCTGTAGGGGGGAAAGCTCCTACGAGCAGTACTTC CAGCRGESSYEQYF TRBV24-1 - few TRBJ2-7
TGTGCCAGCAGTCCGGGACAGCCCCCTGATGAGCAGTTCTTC CASSPGQPPDEQFF TRBV2 TRBD1 - TRBJ2-1
TGTGCCAGCAGGCCCGGGACAGGGGGTGAAAAACTGTTTTTT CASRPGTGGEKLFF TRBV2 TRBD1 - TRBJ1-4
TGCAGTGCTACGATACCCGGAGATACGCAGTATTTT CSATIPGDTQYF TRBV20-1 - few TRBJ2-3
TGCAGTGTCCCCAGTAAGGGGGATGAGCAGTTCTTC CSVPSKGDEQFF TRBV20-1 - - TRBJ2-1
TGTGCCAGCTCACCACCGTCAGGGCTCACTGAAGCTTTCTTT CASSPPSGLTEAFF TRBV18 - - TRBJ1-1
TGCAGCGTTGCCCCCTGGGACTCCTACAATGAGCAGTTCTTC CSVAPWDSYNEQFF TRBV29-1 - few TRBJ2-1
TGCAGCGCTGGGACAGGGGCACAAGAGACCCAGTACTTC CSAGTGAQETQYF TRBV29-1 TRBD1 few TRBJ2-5
TGTGCCAGCAGCCACATTCAAGGGATTGCGGGCACCGGGGAGCTGTTTTTT CASSHIQGIAGTGELFF TRBV3-1 - many TRBJ2-2
TGTGCCAGCAGCGAGACTAGCGGGGACTACAATGAGCAGTTCTTC CASSETSGDYNEQFF TRBV5-6 TRBD2 many TRBJ2-1
TGCAGCGGTGGGACAGGGGGCCCGAACACTGAAGCTTTCTTT CSGGTGGPNTEAFF TRBV29-1 TRBD1 - TRBJ1-1
TGTGCCAGCTCACCACAGACAGGGGCGAACACTGAAGCTTTCTTT CASSPQTGANTEAFF TRBV18 TRBD1 - TRBJ1-1
TGTGCCATCAGGATGACAGGACGCTCCTACAATGAGCAGTTCTTC CAIRMTGRSYNEQFF TRBV10-3 - many TRBJ2-1
TGTGCCAGCAGCCAAGGTTTAGCTAGCGGGGGGGGCGAGCAGTACTTC CASSQGLASGGGEQYF TRBV4-2 TRBD2 - TRBJ2-7
TGTGCCAGCAGCCAGAGGGGCGGTGAAAAACTGTTTTTT CASSQRGGEKLFF TRBV3-1 - few TRBJ1-4
TGTGCCAGCAGCTTGACGGGAGAGGGTGAGCAGTTCTTC CASSLTGEGEQFF TRBV5-5 - - TRBJ2-1
TGTGCCAGCAGTGAACTAGCGGGGACCTACGAGCAGTACTTC CASSELAGTYEQYF TRBV2 TRBD2 - TRBJ2-7